This TCR beta chain was recorded in a study of OX40 agonist ivuxolimab in advanced cancers. Overall study context: Ivuxolimab, an agonistic anti-OX40 (CD134) antibody, was given to patients. Three patients, one with hepatocellular carcinoma and two with cutaneous melanoma, responded partially.

Study observations and caveats: Among T cells, CD8+ cells averaged more expanded clones than CD4+ cells. Among the lowest peripheral clonal expansion occurred in 0.1-3.0 mg/kg partial responders.

CDR3 length: 17 amino acids. Germline V gene sequence: CDR1 SGHDN, CDR2 FVKESK. V dropped 2 bases and J dropped 3 bases, with 17 bases sitting between them. Repertoires were generated with immunoSEQ multiplex PCR, while TCRdb's copy carries only in-frame clones and drops some. Here the sample spans around 82,000 clones, roughly 91% being singletons. Concerning this clone itself: Its cognate antigen is unknown.

The sequence derives from an adult with an advanced solid tumor such as melanoma, head and neck, liver or kidney cancer. This sample comprised CD4+ or CD8+ T cells sorted from blood, obtained in a trial of the OX40 agonist ivuxolimab. J is TRBJ2-1 and V is TRBV14, with D possibly called TRBD1 or TRBD2 (5 bases each). The CDR3 is CASSQKQGFGVYNEQFF. Written as DNA, the CDR3 is TGTGCCAGCAGCCAAAAGCAGGGATTCGGGGTCTACAATGAGCAGTTCTTC.